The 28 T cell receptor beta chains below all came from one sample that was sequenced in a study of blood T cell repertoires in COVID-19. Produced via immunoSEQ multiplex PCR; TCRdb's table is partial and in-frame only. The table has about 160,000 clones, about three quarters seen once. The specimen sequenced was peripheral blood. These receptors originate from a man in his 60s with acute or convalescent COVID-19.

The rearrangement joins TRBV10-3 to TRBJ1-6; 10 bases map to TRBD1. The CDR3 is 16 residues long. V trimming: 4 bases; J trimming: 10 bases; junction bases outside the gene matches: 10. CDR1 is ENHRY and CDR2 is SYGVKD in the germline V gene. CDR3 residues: CAISGGPDRGQSPLHF. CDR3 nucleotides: TGTGCCATCAGTGGGGGACCCGACAGGGGGCAATCACCCCTCCACTTT.

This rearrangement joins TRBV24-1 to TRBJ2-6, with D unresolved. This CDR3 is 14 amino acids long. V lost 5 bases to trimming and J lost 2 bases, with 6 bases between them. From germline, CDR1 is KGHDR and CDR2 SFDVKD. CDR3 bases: TGTGCCACCAGTGGAGGAACTGGGGCCAACGTCCTGACTTTC. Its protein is CATSGGTGANVLTF.

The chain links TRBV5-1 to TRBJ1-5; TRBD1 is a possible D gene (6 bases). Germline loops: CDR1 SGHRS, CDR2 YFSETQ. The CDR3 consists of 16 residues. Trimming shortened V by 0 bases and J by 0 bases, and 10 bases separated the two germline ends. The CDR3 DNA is TGCGCCAGCAGCTTGGGGGACACATATAGCAATCAGCCCCAGCATTTT. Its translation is CASSLGDTYSNQPQHF. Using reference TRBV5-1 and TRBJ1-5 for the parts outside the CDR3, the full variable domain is KAGVTQTPRYLIKTRGQQVTLSCSPISGHRSVSWYQQTPGQGLQFLFEYFSETQRNKGNFPGRFSGRQFSNSRSEMNVSTLELGDSALYLCASSLGDTYSNQPQHFGDGTRLSIL.

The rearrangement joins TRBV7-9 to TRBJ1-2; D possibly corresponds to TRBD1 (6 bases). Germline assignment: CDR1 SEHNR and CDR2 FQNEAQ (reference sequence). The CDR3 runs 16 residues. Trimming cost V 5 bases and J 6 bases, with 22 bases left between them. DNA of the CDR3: TGTGCCAGCAGCCCTTGGGGGGCAGGGAGGGCCGATGGCTACACCTTC. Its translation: CASSPWGAGRADGYTF.

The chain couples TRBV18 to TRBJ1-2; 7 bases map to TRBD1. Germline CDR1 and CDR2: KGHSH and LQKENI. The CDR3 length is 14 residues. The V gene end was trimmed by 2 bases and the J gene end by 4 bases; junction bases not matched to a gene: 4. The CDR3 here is CASSPTRDSYGYTF. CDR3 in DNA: TGTGCCAGCTCACCAACCCGGGACAGCTATGGCTACACCTTC.

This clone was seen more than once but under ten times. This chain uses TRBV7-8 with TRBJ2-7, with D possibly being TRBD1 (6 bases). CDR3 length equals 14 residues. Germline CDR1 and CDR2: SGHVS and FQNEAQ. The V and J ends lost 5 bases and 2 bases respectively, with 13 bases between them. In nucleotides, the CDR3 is TGTGCCAGCAGCGCGACGGGACAAACCTACGAGCAGTACTTC. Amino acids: CASSATGQTYEQYF. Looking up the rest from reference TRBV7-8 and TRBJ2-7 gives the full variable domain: GAGVSQSPRYKVAKRGQDVALRCDPISGHVSLFWYQQALGQGPEFLTYFQNEAQLDKSGLPSDRFFAERPEGSVSTLKIQRTQQEDSAVYLCASSATGQTYEQYFGPGTRLTVT.

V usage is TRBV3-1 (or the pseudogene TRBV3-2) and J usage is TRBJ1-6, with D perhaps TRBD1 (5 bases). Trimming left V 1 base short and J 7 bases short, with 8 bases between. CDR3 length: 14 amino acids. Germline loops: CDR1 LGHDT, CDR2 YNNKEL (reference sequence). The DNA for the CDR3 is TGTGCCAGCAGCCAAGTGGGGGGAAATTCACCCCTCCACTTT. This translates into CASSQVGGNSPLHF.

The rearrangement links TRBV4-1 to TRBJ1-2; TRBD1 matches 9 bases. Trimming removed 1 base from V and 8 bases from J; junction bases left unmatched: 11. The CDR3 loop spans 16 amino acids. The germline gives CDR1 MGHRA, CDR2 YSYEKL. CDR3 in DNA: TGCGCCAGCAGCCAAGGTCACCCGGGACAGGGAGAGGGCTACACCTTC. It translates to CASSQGHPGQGEGYTF.

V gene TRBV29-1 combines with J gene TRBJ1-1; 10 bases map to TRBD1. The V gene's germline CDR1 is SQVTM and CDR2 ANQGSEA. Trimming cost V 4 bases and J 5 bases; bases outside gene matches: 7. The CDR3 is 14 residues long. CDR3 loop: CSVGGQGMVTEAFF. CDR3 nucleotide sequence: TGCAGCGTTGGGGGACAGGGGATGGTAACTGAAGCTTTCTTT. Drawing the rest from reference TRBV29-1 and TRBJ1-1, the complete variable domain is SAVISQKPSRDICQRGTSLTIQCQVDSQVTMMFWYRQQPGQSLTLIATANQGSEATYESGFVIDKFPISRPNLTFSTLTVSNMSPEDSSIYLCSVGGQGMVTEAFFGQGTRLTVV.

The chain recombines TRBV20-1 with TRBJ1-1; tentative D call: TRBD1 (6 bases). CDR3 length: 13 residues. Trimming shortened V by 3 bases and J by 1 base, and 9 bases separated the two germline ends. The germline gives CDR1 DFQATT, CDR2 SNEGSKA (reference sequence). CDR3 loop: CSASRQANTEAFF. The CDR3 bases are TGCAGTGCTAGTCGACAGGCGAACACTGAAGCTTTCTTT.

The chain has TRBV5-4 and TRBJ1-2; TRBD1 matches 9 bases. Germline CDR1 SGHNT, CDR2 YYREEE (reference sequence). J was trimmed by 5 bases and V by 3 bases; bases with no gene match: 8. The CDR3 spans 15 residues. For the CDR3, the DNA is TGTGCCAGCAGCTCCAAATCGACAGGGGGGTATGGCTACACCTTC. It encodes CASSSKSTGGYGYTF.

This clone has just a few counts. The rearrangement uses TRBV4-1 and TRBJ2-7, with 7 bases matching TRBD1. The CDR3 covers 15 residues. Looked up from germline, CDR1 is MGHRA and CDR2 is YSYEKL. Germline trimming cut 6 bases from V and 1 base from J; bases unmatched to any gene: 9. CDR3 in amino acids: CASSLRDSKSYEQYF. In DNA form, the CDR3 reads TGCGCCAGCAGTCTCCGGGACAGTAAATCCTACGAGCAGTACTTC.

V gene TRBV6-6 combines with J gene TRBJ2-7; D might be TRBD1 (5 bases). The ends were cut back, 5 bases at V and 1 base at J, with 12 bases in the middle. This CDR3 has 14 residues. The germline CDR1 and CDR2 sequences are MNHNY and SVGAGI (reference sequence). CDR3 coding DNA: TGTGCCAGCAGTCGGACATTCGGATCCTACGAGCAGTACTTC. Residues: CASSRTFGSYEQYF.

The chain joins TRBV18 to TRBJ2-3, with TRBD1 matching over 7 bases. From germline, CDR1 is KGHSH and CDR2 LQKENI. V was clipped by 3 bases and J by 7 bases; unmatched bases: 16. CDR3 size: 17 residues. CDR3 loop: CASSPPVGHRTGNTQYF. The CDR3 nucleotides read TGTGCCAGCTCACCCCCCGTCGGACATAGGACAGGAAATACGCAGTATTTT.

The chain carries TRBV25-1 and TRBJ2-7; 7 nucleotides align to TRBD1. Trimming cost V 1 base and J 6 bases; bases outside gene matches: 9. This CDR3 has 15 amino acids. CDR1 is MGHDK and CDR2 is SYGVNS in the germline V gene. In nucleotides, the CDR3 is TGTGCCAGCAGTGAATCCCCAGGGAACAGGGGCGAGCAGTACTTC. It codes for CASSESPGNRGEQYF.

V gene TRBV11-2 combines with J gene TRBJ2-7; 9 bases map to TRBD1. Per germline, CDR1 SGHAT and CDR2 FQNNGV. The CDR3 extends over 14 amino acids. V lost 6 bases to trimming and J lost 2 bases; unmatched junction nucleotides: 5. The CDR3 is CASSTGTGTYEQYF. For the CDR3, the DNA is TGTGCCAGCAGTACCGGGACAGGGACCTACGAGCAGTACTTC.

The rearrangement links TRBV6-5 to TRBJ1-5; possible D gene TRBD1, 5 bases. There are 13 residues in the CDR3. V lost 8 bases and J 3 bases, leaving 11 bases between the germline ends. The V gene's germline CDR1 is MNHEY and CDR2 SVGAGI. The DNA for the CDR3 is TGTGCCAGCGGAGCAGGGTACAATCAGCCCCAGCATTTT. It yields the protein CASGAGYNQPQHF.

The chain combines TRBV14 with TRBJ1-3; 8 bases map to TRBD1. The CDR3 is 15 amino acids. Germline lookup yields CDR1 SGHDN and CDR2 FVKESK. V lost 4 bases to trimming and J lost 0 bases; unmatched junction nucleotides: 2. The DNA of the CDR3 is TGTGCCAGCAGCCTGGACAGGGTCTCTGGAAACACCATATATTTT. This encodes CASSLDRVSGNTIYF.

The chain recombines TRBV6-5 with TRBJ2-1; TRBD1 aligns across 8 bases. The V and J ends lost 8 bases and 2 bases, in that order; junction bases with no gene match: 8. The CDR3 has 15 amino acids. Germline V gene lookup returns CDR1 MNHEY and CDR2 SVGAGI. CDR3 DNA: TGTGCCAGCGGATCTCGACAGGGGCCCTACAATGAGCAGTTCTTC. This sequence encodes CASGSRQGPYNEQFF.

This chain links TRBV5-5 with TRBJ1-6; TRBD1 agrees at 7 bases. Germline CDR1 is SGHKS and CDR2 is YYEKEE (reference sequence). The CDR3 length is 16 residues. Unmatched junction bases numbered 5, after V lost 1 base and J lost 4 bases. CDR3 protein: CASSLSGQAYNSPLHF. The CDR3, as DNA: TGTGCCAGCAGCTTGTCCGGACAGGCGTATAATTCACCCCTCCACTTT.

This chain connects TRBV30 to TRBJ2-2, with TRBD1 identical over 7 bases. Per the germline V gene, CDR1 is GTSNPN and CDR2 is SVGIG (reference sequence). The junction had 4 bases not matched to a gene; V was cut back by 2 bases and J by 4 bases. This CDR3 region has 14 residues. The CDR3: CAWSTGVSTGELFF. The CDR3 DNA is TGTGCCTGGAGTACAGGGGTGAGCACCGGGGAGCTGTTTTTT.

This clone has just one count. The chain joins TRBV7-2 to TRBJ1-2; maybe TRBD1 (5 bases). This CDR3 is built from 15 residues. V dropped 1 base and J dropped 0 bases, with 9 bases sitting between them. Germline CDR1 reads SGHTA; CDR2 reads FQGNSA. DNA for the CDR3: TGTGCCAGCAGCTTAGTGGGGGGAACTAACTATGGCTACACCTTC. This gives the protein CASSLVGGTNYGYTF.

This CDR3 reads CASSTGQGAIYGYTF. The CDR3 region has the DNA TGTGCCAGCAGTACAGGACAGGGAGCAATCTATGGCTACACCTTC. The chain is built from TRBV6-5 and TRBJ1-2, with 8 bases matching TRBD1. J lost 4 bases, V lost 5 bases, and 9 bases had no gene match. Per the germline V gene, CDR1 is MNHEY and CDR2 is SVGAGI. CDR3 size: 15 residues.

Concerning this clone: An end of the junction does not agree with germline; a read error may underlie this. CDR3 DNA: TGTGCCAGCAGCTTTACAACTAGCGGGGGCCTTAATTTT. Its translation is CASSFTTSGGLNF. V is TRBV11-3 and J is TRBJ2-3, with TRBD2 matching 11 bases. Germline CDR1 SGHNT, CDR2 YENEEA. The CDR3 runs to 13 residues.

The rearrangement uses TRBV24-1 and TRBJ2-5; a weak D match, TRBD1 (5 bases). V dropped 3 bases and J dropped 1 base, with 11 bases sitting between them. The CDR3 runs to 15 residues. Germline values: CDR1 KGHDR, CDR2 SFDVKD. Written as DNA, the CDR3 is TGTGCCACCAGTGATCTGACAGAATCCCAAGAGACCCAGTACTTC. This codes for CATSDLTESQETQYF.

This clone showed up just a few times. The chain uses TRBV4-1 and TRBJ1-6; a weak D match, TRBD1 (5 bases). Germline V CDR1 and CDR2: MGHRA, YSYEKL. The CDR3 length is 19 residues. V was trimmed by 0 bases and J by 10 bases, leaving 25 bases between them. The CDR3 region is CASSQDTGRGITALSPLHF. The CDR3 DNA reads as TGCGCCAGCAGCCAAGATACGGGGAGGGGTATAACCGCGCTATCACCCCTCCACTTT.

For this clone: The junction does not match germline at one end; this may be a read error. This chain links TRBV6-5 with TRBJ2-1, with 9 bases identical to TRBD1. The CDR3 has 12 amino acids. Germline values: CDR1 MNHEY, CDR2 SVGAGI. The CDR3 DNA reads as TGTGCCAGCAGTACGATCCGGGACAGGGAGGTCTTC. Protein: CASSTIRDREVF.

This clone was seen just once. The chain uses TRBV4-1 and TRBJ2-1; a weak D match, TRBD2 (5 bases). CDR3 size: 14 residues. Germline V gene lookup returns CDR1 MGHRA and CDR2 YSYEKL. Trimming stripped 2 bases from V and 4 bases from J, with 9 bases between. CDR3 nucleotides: TGCGCCAGCAGCCAATCGGCGGGTTACAATGAGCAGTTCTTC. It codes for CASSQSAGYNEQFF.